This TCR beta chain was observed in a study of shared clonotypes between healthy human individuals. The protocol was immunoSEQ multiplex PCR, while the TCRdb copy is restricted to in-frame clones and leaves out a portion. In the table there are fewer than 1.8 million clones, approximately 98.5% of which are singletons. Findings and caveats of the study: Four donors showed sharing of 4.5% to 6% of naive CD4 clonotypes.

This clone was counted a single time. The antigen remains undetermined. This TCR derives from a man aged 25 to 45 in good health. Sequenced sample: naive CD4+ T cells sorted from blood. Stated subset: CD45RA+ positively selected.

CDR3 protein: CASRTGVTYEQYF. For the CDR3, the DNA is TGCGCCAGCAGGACAGGGGTTACCTACGAGCAGTACTTC. This chain uses TRBV5-1 with TRBJ2-7, with 8 bases lining up with TRBD1. The CDR3 runs to 13 residues. The germline CDR1 and CDR2 sequences are SGHRS and YFSETQ. J lost 2 bases, V lost 5 bases, and 3 bases had no gene match.